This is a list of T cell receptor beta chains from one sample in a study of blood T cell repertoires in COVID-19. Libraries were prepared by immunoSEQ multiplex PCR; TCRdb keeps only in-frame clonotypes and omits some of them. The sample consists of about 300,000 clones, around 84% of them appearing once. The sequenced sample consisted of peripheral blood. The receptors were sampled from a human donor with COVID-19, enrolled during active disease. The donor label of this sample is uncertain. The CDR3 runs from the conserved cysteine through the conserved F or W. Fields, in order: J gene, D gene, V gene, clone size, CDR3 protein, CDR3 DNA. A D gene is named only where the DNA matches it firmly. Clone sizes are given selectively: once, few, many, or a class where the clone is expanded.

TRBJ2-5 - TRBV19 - CASSPPGGRKQETQYF TGTGCCAGTAGCCCCCCGGGGGGCAGGAAACAAGAGACCCAGTACTTC
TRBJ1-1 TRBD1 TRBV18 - CASSPAGQGSTEAFF TGTGCCAGCTCGCCAGCGGGACAGGGGTCCACTGAAGCTTTCTTT
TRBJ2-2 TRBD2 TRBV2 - CASSEARTSSSRRELFF TGTGCCAGCAGTGAAGCCCGGACTAGCTCCTCGCGTAGGGAGCTGTTTTTT
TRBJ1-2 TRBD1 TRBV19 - CASSSSRDSYGYTF TGTGCCAGTAGTTCCTCCCGGGACAGCTATGGCTACACCTTC
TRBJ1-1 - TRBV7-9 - CASSPLMNTEAFF TGTGCCAGCAGCCCCCTTATGAACACTGAAGCTTTCTTT
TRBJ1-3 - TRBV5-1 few CASSPSDRLPGNTIYF TGCGCCAGCAGCCCGAGTGACAGGCTGCCTGGAAACACCATATATTTT
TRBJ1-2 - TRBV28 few CASRVTGTMYGYTF TGTGCCAGCAGGGTGACAGGTACGATGTATGGCTACACCTTC
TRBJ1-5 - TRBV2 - CASSTYYQNQPQHF TGTGCCAGCAGTACATACTATCAGAATCAGCCCCAGCATTTT
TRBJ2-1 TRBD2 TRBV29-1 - CSVEVKLAGDEQFF TGCAGCGTTGAAGTCAAGCTAGCGGGAGATGAGCAGTTCTTC
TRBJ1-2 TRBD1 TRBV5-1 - CASSVSGQGNYGYTF TGCGCCAGCAGCGTATCCGGACAGGGCAACTATGGCTACACCTTC
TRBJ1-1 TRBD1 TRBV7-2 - CASSLRTGGAFRTEAFF TGTGCCAGCAGCTTACGGACAGGGGGCGCATTTAGGACTGAAGCTTTCTTT
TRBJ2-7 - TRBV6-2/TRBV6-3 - CASSYDRGREQYF TGTGCCAGCAGTTACGATCGCGGGCGCGAGCAGTACTTC
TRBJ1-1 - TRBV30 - CAWSGNWAGEAFF TGTGCCTGGAGTGGGAATTGGGCGGGTGAAGCTTTCTTT
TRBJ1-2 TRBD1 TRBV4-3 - CASSQDRGQGVGYTF TGCGCCAGCAGCCAAGATCGGGGACAGGGTGTGGGCTACACCTTC
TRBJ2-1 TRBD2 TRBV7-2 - CASSRGSGRNEQFF TGTGCCAGCAGCCGCGGTAGCGGGAGAAATGAGCAGTTCTTC
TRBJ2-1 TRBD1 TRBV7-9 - CASRRARGQGANEQFF TGTGCCAGCAGACGAGCGAGGGGACAGGGTGCCAATGAGCAGTTCTTC
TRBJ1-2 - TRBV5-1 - CASSFRDLDGYTF TGCGCCAGCAGCTTCCGGGATTTGGATGGCTACACCTTC
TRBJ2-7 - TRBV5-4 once CASSRPERYEQYF TGTGCCAGCAGCAGACCTGAGAGGTACGAGCAGTACTTC
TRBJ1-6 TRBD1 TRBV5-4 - CASSRNGQANSPLHF TGTGCCAGCAGCCGCAACGGACAGGCGAATTCACCCCTCCACTTT
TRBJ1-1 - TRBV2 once CASSVRGRTEAFF TGTGCCAGCAGTGTACGGGGGAGGACTGAAGCTTTCTTT
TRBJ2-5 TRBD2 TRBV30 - CAWRYGTSEETQYF TGTGCCTGGAGGTATGGGACTAGCGAAGAGACCCAGTACTTC
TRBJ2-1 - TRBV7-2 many CASSLAGPGYNEQFF TGTGCCAGCAGCTTAGCAGGACCGGGATACAATGAGCAGTTCTTC
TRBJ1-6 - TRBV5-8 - CASSQVGSYSPLHF TGTGCCAGCAGCCAGGTCGGGAGTTATTCACCCCTCCACTTT
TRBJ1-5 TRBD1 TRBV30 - CAWSATGGSNQPQHF TGTGCCTGGAGTGCGACAGGGGGTAGCAATCAGCCCCAGCATTTT
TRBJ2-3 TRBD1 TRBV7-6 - CASSLSTGGMTDTQYF TGTGCCAGCAGCTTATCGACAGGGGGGATGACAGATACGCAGTATTTT
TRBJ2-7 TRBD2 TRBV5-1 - CASSLGPLAGAYEQYF TGCGCCAGCAGCTTGGGCCCACTAGCGGGAGCCTACGAGCAGTACTTC
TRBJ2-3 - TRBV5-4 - CASSLQGPSDTQYF TGTGCCAGCAGCTTGCAGGGGCCTTCAGATACGCAGTATTTT
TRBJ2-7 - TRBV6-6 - CASSRGPTYEQYF TGTGCCAGCAGTCGAGGTCCTACCTACGAGCAGTACTTC
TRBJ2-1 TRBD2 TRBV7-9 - CASSLRAGAYNEQFF TGTGCCAGCAGCTTGAGAGCGGGAGCCTACAATGAGCAGTTCTTC
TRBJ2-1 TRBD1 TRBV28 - CASSPYRQGFKNEQFF TGTGCCAGCAGCCCCTACCGACAGGGCTTTAAAAATGAGCAGTTCTTC
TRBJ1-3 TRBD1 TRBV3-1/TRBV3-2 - CASSHPQQGFYGNTIYF TGTGCCAGCAGCCACCCCCAACAGGGGTTTTATGGAAACACCATATATTTT
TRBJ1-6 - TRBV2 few CASRGGRGNSPLHF TGTGCCAGCAGGGGGGGACGGGGAAATTCACCCCTCCACTTT
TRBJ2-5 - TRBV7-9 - CASSRSGSQETQYF TGTGCCAGCAGCCGGAGCGGGTCCCAAGAGACCCAGTACTTC
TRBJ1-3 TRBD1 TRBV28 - CASSPLTGSSGNTIYF TGTGCCAGCAGTCCCTTGACAGGGTCCTCTGGAAACACCATATATTTT
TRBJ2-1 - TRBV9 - CASSVEAEEQFF TGTGCCAGCAGCGTAGAAGCTGAGGAGCAGTTCTTC
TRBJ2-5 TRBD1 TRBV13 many CASSRRDRGLRETQYF TGTGCCAGCAGCCGCCGGGACAGGGGGTTAAGAGAGACCCAGTACTTC
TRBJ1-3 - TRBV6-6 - CASSRAQGYYSGNTIYF TGTGCCAGCAGTCGCGCCCAGGGGTATTACTCTGGAAACACCATATATTTT
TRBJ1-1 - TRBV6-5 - CASSYSRGANEAFF TGTGCCAGCAGTTACTCGCGGGGGGCTAATGAAGCTTTCTTT
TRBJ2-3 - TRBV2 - CATRIGRGTDTQYF TGTGCCACCCGGATCGGGAGAGGGACAGATACGCAGTATTTT
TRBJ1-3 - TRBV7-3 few CASSSGVSGNTIYF TGTGCCAGCAGCTCGGGAGTTTCTGGAAACACCATATATTTT
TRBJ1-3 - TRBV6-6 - CASTRTAGNTIYF TGTGCCAGCACGCGGACAGCTGGAAACACCATATATTTT
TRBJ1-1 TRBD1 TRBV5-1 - CASKRDREAEAFF TGCGCCAGCAAAAGGGACAGGGAGGCTGAAGCTTTCTTT
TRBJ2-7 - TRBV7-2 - CASRIGLVSSYEQYF TGTGCCAGCAGGATAGGACTCGTCAGCTCCTACGAGCAGTACTTC
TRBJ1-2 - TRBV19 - CASTRDLGGYTF TGTGCCAGCACACGGGACTTAGGAGGCTACACCTTC